One T cell receptor beta chain is described in this entry. The clone's antigen remains unknown. Per-base quality was not reported, and no clone a single base away is much larger than it. Library generation was performed with the immunoSEQ multiplex PCR assay. A mixture of 60 forward primers for TCR Vbeta segments and 13 reverse primers for TCR Jbeta segments was used in the multiplex PCR. The CDR3 region of rearranged TCR beta genes was amplified from genomic DNA by a multiplex PCR assay. Amplified TCR beta libraries were sequenced as 87-base-pair reads on the Illumina HiSeq System. The authors' pipeline ran thus. A later analysis counted about 80 million unique TCR beta chains across the 670 or so repertoires, and about 10 million of these chains were shared by at least two donors. A nearest-neighbor algorithm error-corrected the raw reads and collapsed the reads into unique sequences, merging closely related sequences to remove PCR and sequencing errors. To assign V, D and J gene segments, CDR3 sequences were aligned to IMGT reference sequences. Each retained sequence needed at least a six-nucleotide match to both a V gene segment and a J gene segment. A rearrangement counted as productive if the CDR3 had no stop codons and remained in frame with V and J, and every other rearrangement counted as non-productive. CDR3 was defined by IMGT convention, running from the second conserved V-encoded cysteine to the conserved J-encoded phenylalanine. In an earlier analysis of 500 to 650 of the donors, sequences lacking an unambiguous match to a single V gene segment were excluded. An earlier analysis of a few hundred of the donors called V segments functional above 56.7% productive rearrangements and segregating when the between-donor standard deviation exceeded 5%. A statistical classification framework was built for diagnosing cytomegalovirus status from the catalog of TCR beta chain sequences. A later analysis assigned V and J genes by comparing TCR nucleotide sequences with IMGT/GENE-DB human TR gene sequences. In a later analysis, CDR3 sequences and most-parsimonious VDJ recombination scenarios were assigned using the TCRdist pipeline. In a later analysis, every TCR beta chain was defined by the combination of its CDR3 amino acid sequence and its V-gene family, and reads without a unique V-gene family were dropped. As a way to deal with suspected cross-contamination and a sequencing artifact, a later analysis dropped hundreds of nucleotide sequences that were highly shared and had low generation probability. In a later analysis, a clonal expansion index for each public chain was calculated from normalized within-repertoire ranks of inferred template counts. In a later analysis, generation probabilities were computed with a VDJ recombination model fitted to out-of-frame rearrangements, and the resulting probabilities were checked against IGoR. In a later analysis, TCR-TCR, TCR-HLA and TCR-CMV co-occurrence was scored with hypergeometric tests, and a repertoire-size bias correction was applied to TCR pairs. To estimate false discovery rates, a later analysis permuted the HLA or CMV assignments 20 times. In a later analysis, co-occurring TCRs were grouped with DBSCAN, and TCRdist sequence similarity was added when clustering was performed within HLA-allele-positive subsets. Co-occurrence clustering excluded repertoires with fewer than 30,000 or more than 120,000 public chains, plus five with anomalous nucleotide sharing. TCRdb obtained this table from immuneACCESS and retained in-frame rearrangements with V and J assigned. These tables miss some clones; where compared with another copy, unresolved V genes account for less than half of the shortfall, and the remainder is unexplained. The D gene and trimming were derived from the DNA, and the V and J assignments and clone size from that table. The sample data list roughly 150,000 clones, and more than 65% of these were observed just once. In total, the top ten clones hold 5.5% to 6% of the sample.

The sample originates from a study of cytomegalovirus exposure and HLA in healthy donors (dated by TCRdb to the late 2010s). Regarding the complete study: In an earlier analysis of around 540 of the donors, approximately 260 Gb of sequence data and 90 million to 130 million unique TCR beta sequences from 150 million to 200 million T cells were reported. Around 330 gigabases of sequencing data and roughly 81 million unique TCR sequences made up an early release that covered nearly 650 HLA-typed donors. Of the roughly 400 genotyped donors, 65% to 90% fell in the genetic ancestry cluster associated with self-reported Caucasian donors. The study aimed to test whether cataloging public T cell receptors could reveal signatures of past pathogen exposure. The study used immunosequencing to profile the T cell repertoires of some 600 subjects and linked those repertoires to cytomegalovirus serostatus. In addition to the first cohort of several hundred subjects, a separate validation cohort of under 150 different subjects was used. High-throughput TCR immunosequencing, statistical association of individual TCRs with disease status, and machine learning were combined to predict cytomegalovirus infection status. A later analysis re-analyzed previously published TCR beta repertoires from about 600 donors and added high-resolution HLA genotyping to study TCR occurrence patterns. The later analysis used no new phenotypic data to find candidate immune exposures, relying instead on TCR beta sequences and their occurrence across donors. An earlier analysis of roughly 600 of the donors used high-throughput TCR beta sequencing to judge whether each TCR beta V gene segment behaved as functional or pseudogenic. Donor age, sex, ethnicity and CMV serostatus were compiled alongside the repertoire data. In a later genetic analysis, genome-wide SNP genotypes for about three fifths of the 666 donors were used, and that subset was treated as a discovery cohort. Every discovery cohort repertoire had been produced on one sequencing platform. HLA typing included class I and class II loci at four-digit resolution. The number of typed donors differed by locus: about 620-640 for A, B, C, DRB1 and DQB1; 522 for DQA1; 606 for DPA1; and 450 to 480 for DPB1. Several DR-DQ haplotypes were treated as single units for association and clustering because of strong linkage in the cohort. Across some 400 genotyped donors of the cohort, an average of approximately 240,000 unique TCR beta nucleotide sequences per donor were sequenced, and roughly a sixth of those sequences were non-productive. Study-wide conclusions, independent of this receptor: The authors suggested that the approach could potentially be extended to other disease states and immunological phenotypes. Correlated functional status among segregating V segments might reflect linkage disequilibrium, but an unknown experimental factor could not be ruled out. A total of 150 to 200 TCR beta chains were listed by the study as associated with cytomegalovirus. Because some donors lacked HLA typing at each locus, the association tests relied only on the typed subset. In a later analysis, 15,000 to 20,000 TCR beta sequences were associated with specific HLA alleles at a false discovery rate of 0.05. Presence/absence analyses assumed roughly uniform sequencing depth across donors, an assumption that may not hold. Compared with the roughly 710-donor mean, donors in an Asian-associated ancestry cluster had fewer N-insertions in productive TCRs, according to a later genetic analysis. In an earlier analysis of around 600 of the donors, most TCR beta V segments were observed in productive rearrangements about 90% or about 30% of the time, broadly matching IMGT annotations. In vitro tests confirmed that three of the cytomegalovirus-associated TCR beta chains recognize cytomegalovirus antigens. A further reported finding was that TCR beta sequences accurately predicted the HLA-A and HLA-B alleles for most subjects in the first cohort. In a later analysis, HLA-associated TCR beta chains were found to be more clonally expanded and to have lower generation probabilities than equally common non-associated chains. The 87-base-pair reads could not distinguish some IMGT-functional V segments, including TRBV6-2 and TRBV6-3, so those segments were excluded. The cohort was sequenced for TCR beta chains only, and without alpha or paired-chain data the features that could be detected were limited. A later genetic analysis associated a missense DCLRE1C variant with V-gene and J-gene trimming of TCR beta chains, and an independent cohort replicated the association. The only immune exposure information available for the cohort was CMV serostatus. A group of highly shared sequence variants was considered likely to be a technical artifact of the sequencing pipeline. In both the original and validation cohorts, the classifier was reported to diagnose cytomegalovirus status with high specificity and sensitivity. In a later analysis, the rate of TCR association differed among HLA loci, with DRB1 alleles having the most associated TCRs and HLA-C alleles having the fewest. Most CMV-associated TCR beta chains appeared to be HLA-restricted in a later analysis, and the HLA associations seemed to be driven largely by CMV exposure. The earlier analysis of 587 of the donors excluded over 15 rarely observed V segments, including chromosome 9 orphons, because counts were too low. When HLA alleles, especially DR and DQ, strongly co-occurred, TCR associations were difficult to assign to individual alleles. A later analysis reported that several top co-occurrence clusters appeared linked to parvovirus B19, influenza, CMV and Epstein-Barr virus. While some public TCRs were present in many individuals, most TCR sequences turned up only very rarely across donors.

In total, roughly 670 healthy bone marrow donors made up the cohort. All cohort members were sampled while nominally healthy, although unrecorded immune exposures were likely present. The donor was CMV seropositive and was included in the group of 270 or so seropositive cohort members. A peripheral blood sample was provided by each donor, and peripheral blood mononuclear cells were used for TCR beta sequencing. Genomic DNA extraction from the blood cell samples was performed with the Qiagen DNeasy Blood Extraction Kit. A distance of 8 bases separates the germline ends of V and J, which lose 4 bases and 1 base respectively. The CDR3, cysteine through phenylalanine, is 14 amino acids long. The CDR3 DNA has 42 bases and is translated from base 1. CDR1 and CDR2 are read off the germline V gene as LGHNA and YSLEER.

This sequence uses TRBV4-3 and TRBJ1-5; no D gene call is confident. The specimen sequenced was PBMCs. The sequence was obtained from a man aged 25 to 40 in good health and CMV-seropositive. CDR3 reads: CASSRGLSNQPQHF. The DNA sequence reads TGCGCCAGCAGCCGAGGATTGAGCAATCAGCCCCAGCATTTT.